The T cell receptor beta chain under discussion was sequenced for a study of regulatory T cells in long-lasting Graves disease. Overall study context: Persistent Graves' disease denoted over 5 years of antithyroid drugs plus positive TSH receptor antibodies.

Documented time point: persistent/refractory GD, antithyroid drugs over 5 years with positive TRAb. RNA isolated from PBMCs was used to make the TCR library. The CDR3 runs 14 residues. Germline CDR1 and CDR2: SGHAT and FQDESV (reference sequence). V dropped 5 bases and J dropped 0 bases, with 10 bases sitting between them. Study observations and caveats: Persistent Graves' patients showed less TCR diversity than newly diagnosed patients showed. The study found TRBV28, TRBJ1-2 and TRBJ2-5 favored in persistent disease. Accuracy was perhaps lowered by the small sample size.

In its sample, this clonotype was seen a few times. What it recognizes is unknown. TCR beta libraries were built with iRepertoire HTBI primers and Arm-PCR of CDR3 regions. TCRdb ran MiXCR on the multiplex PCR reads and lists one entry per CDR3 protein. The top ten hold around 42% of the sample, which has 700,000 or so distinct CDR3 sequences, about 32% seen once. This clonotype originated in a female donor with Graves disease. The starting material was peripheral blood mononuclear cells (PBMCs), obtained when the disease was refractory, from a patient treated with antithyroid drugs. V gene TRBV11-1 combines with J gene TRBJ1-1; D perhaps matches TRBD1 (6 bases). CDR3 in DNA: TGTGCCAGCAGCAAGGGACACTTGAACACTGAAGCTTTCTTT. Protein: CASSKGHLNTEAFF.